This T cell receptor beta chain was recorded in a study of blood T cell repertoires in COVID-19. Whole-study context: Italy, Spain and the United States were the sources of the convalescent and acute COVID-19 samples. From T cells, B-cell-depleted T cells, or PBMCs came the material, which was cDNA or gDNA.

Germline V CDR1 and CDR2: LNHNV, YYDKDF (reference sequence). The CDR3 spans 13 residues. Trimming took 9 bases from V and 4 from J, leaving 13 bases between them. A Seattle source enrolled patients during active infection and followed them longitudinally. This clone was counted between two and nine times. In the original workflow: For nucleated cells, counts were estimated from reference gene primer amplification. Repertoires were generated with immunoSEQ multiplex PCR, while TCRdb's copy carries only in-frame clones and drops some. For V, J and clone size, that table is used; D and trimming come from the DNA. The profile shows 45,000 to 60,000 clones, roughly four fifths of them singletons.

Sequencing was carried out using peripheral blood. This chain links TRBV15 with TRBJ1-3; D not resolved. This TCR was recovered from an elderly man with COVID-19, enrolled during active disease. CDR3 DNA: TGTGCCACGAGGGTGTCTTCAGGAAACACCATATATTTT. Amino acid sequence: CATRVSSGNTIYF.